This is a list of T cell receptor beta chains from one sample in a study of spatial heterogeneity in lung cancer. Via MiXCR, TCRdb re-called the 5' RACE reads, giving one row per CDR3 protein. In the table there are 95,000 to 130,000 distinct CDR3 sequences, 9.5% to 15% of which are singletons. The sequences come from PBMCs, collected at follow-up. The receptors here all came from a male donor with early-stage non-small cell lung cancer. The CDR3 runs from the conserved cysteine through the conserved F or W. The order of the fields is clone size, V gene, D gene, J gene, CDR3 protein, CDR3 DNA. A D gene is named only where the DNA matches it firmly. Clone size appears in some rows only: once, few, many, or a class for an expanded clone.

clone_size: -; v_call: TRBV20-1; d_call: -; j_call: TRBJ1-6; cdr3_aa: CSAVPGLGYNSPLHF; cdr3_nt: TGCAGTGCCGTACCGGGGCTTGGGTATAATTCACCCCTCCACTTT
clone_size: -; v_call: TRBV9; d_call: TRBD2; j_call: TRBJ2-7; cdr3_aa: CASSVTGTKSSYEQYF; cdr3_nt: TGTGCCAGCAGCGTAACCGGGACTAAGAGCTCCTACGAGCAGTACTTC
clone_size: -; v_call: TRBV5-1; d_call: TRBD1; j_call: TRBJ2-5; cdr3_aa: CASSSSTGTEETQYF; cdr3_nt: TGCGCCAGCAGCTCGTCAACCGGGACAGAAGAGACCCAGTACTTC
clone_size: few; v_call: TRBV6-6; d_call: -; j_call: TRBJ1-4; cdr3_aa: CASRNWQSGGLFF; cdr3_nt: TGTGCCAGCAGAAATTGGCAGTCAGGTGGACTGTTTTTT
clone_size: many; v_call: TRBV10-3; d_call: -; j_call: TRBJ1-5; cdr3_aa: CADPGPDNQPQHF; cdr3_nt: TGTGCCGACCCGGGACCCGACAATCAGCCCCAGCATTTT
clone_size: few; v_call: TRBV28; d_call: -; j_call: TRBJ1-6; cdr3_aa: CASRLGLTNSPLHF; cdr3_nt: TGTGCCAGCAGGCTGGGACTGACTAATTCACCCCTCCACTTT
clone_size: -; v_call: TRBV10-3; d_call: TRBD1; j_call: TRBJ1-2; cdr3_aa: CAIRGQGMNYGYTF; cdr3_nt: TGTGCCATCAGGGGACAGGGTATGAACTATGGCTACACCTTC
clone_size: few; v_call: TRBV2; d_call: TRBD1; j_call: TRBJ2-3; cdr3_aa: CASSGPGGMRDTQYF; cdr3_nt: TGTGCCAGCAGTGGGCCAGGGGGCATGCGAGATACGCAGTATTTT
clone_size: few; v_call: TRBV2; d_call: -; j_call: TRBJ1-5; cdr3_aa: CASLERSGKNQPQHF; cdr3_nt: TGTGCCAGCTTAGAACGAAGTGGAAAGAATCAGCCCCAGCATTTT
clone_size: -; v_call: TRBV3-1; d_call: -; j_call: TRBJ2-3; cdr3_aa: CASSLGRGTQYF; cdr3_nt: TGTGCCAGCAGCCTTGGACGCGGTACGCAGTATTTT
clone_size: -; v_call: TRBV20-1; d_call: TRBD1; j_call: TRBJ1-1; cdr3_aa: CSATDRANTEAFF; cdr3_nt: TGCAGTGCCACTGACAGGGCGAACACTGAAGCTTTCTTT
clone_size: -; v_call: TRBV12-3/TRBV12-4; d_call: -; j_call: TRBJ2-1; cdr3_aa: CASRGGTNPSEQFF; cdr3_nt: TGTGCCAGCAGGGGAGGGACAAATCCTTCGGAGCAGTTCTTC
clone_size: -; v_call: TRBV19; d_call: -; j_call: TRBJ2-1; cdr3_aa: CASSIDLMPYNEQFF; cdr3_nt: TGTGCCAGTAGTATAGACCTGATGCCCTACAATGAGCAGTTCTTC
clone_size: many; v_call: TRBV5-4; d_call: TRBD1; j_call: TRBJ2-7; cdr3_aa: CASSLTGGNEQYF; cdr3_nt: TGTGCCAGCAGCTTGACAGGGGGCAACGAGCAGTACTTC
clone_size: once; v_call: TRBV20-1; d_call: -; j_call: TRBJ2-7; cdr3_aa: CSAQPYEQYF; cdr3_nt: TGCAGTGCTCAACCTTACGAGCAGTACTTC
clone_size: many; v_call: TRBV28; d_call: -; j_call: TRBJ1-1; cdr3_aa: CASSDPLDTEAFF; cdr3_nt: TGTGCCAGCAGTGACCCTCTGGACACTGAAGCTTTCTTT
clone_size: many; v_call: TRBV5-1; d_call: TRBD1; j_call: TRBJ1-1; cdr3_aa: CASSLEGQPGTEAFF; cdr3_nt: TGCGCCAGCAGCTTGGAGGGACAGCCAGGGACTGAAGCTTTCTTT
clone_size: -; v_call: TRBV18; d_call: -; j_call: TRBJ2-2; cdr3_aa: CASSPTVRTGELFF; cdr3_nt: TGTGCCAGCTCACCTACCGTGCGAACCGGGGAGCTGTTTTTT
clone_size: -; v_call: TRBV7-2; d_call: -; j_call: TRBJ1-6; cdr3_aa: CASSLAAKSSYNSPLHF; cdr3_nt: TGTGCCAGCAGCTTAGCGGCCAAAAGCTCCTATAATTCACCCCTCCACTTT
clone_size: many; v_call: TRBV11-2; d_call: TRBD1; j_call: TRBJ1-6; cdr3_aa: CASSWGTGELSPLHF; cdr3_nt: TGTGCCAGCAGCTGGGGGACAGGGGAGTTGTCACCCCTCCACTTT
clone_size: many; v_call: TRBV12-3/TRBV12-4; d_call: -; j_call: TRBJ2-1; cdr3_aa: CASSSGRFTEQFF; cdr3_nt: TGTGCCAGCAGTTCCGGCCGTTTCACTGAGCAGTTCTTC
clone_size: many; v_call: TRBV11-1; d_call: -; j_call: TRBJ2-5; cdr3_aa: CASSLGGGETQYF; cdr3_nt: TGTGCCAGCAGCTTAGGGGGCGGAGAGACCCAGTACTTC
clone_size: few; v_call: TRBV19; d_call: -; j_call: TRBJ1-2; cdr3_aa: CASKRRGALDYGYTF; cdr3_nt: TGTGCCAGTAAAAGGCGGGGGGCTCTGGATTATGGCTACACCTTC
clone_size: -; v_call: TRBV12-5; d_call: -; j_call: TRBJ2-3; cdr3_aa: CASQLEVTQYF; cdr3_nt: TGTGCTAGTCAATTGGAGGTTACGCAGTATTTT
clone_size: few; v_call: TRBV6-5; d_call: TRBD1; j_call: TRBJ1-1; cdr3_aa: CASSYQDRQRAFF; cdr3_nt: TGTGCCAGCAGTTACCAGGACAGGCAACGGGCTTTCTTT
clone_size: -; v_call: TRBV2; d_call: TRBD1; j_call: TRBJ2-3; cdr3_aa: CASSEGQGNTDTQYF; cdr3_nt: TGTGCCAGCAGTGAAGGACAGGGGAACACAGATACGCAGTATTTT
clone_size: -; v_call: TRBV10-3; d_call: -; j_call: TRBJ1-3; cdr3_aa: CAITGNAGNTIYF; cdr3_nt: TGTGCCATCACCGGGAACGCTGGAAACACCATATATTTT
clone_size: few; v_call: TRBV27; d_call: TRBD2; j_call: TRBJ2-7; cdr3_aa: CASSLTHRRLAGSTYEQYF; cdr3_nt: TGTGCCAGCAGTTTAACTCATAGGCGTTTAGCGGGGAGTACCTACGAGCAGTACTTC
clone_size: few; v_call: TRBV3-1; d_call: -; j_call: TRBJ2-7; cdr3_aa: CATIPGPKSYEQYF; cdr3_nt: TGTGCCACAATTCCGGGACCGAAATCCTACGAGCAGTACTTC
clone_size: few; v_call: TRBV20-1; d_call: -; j_call: TRBJ1-2; cdr3_aa: CSARPGSTYGYTF; cdr3_nt: TGCAGTGCCCGTCCCGGCAGTACCTATGGCTACACCTTC
clone_size: few; v_call: TRBV5-1; d_call: TRBD2; j_call: TRBJ2-3; cdr3_aa: CASRTSPLTDTQYF; cdr3_nt: TGCGCCAGTCGGACTAGCCCACTCACAGATACGCAGTATTTT
clone_size: -; v_call: TRBV28; d_call: -; j_call: TRBJ2-7; cdr3_aa: CATYRDWDSSYEQYF; cdr3_nt: TGTGCCACCTATAGAGATTGGGATAGCTCCTACGAGCAGTACTTC
clone_size: many; v_call: TRBV20-1; d_call: -; j_call: TRBJ1-4; cdr3_aa: CSAIAFNEKLFF; cdr3_nt: TGCAGTGCTATAGCTTTTAATGAAAAACTGTTTTTT
clone_size: -; v_call: TRBV4-1; d_call: -; j_call: TRBJ2-6; cdr3_aa: CASSQAEGYSGANVLTF; cdr3_nt: TGCGCCAGCAGCCAAGCAGAGGGATACTCTGGGGCCAACGTCCTGACTTTC
clone_size: few; v_call: TRBV10-3; d_call: TRBD2; j_call: TRBJ2-7; cdr3_aa: CAISVPGGYQSEQYF; cdr3_nt: TGTGCCATCAGTGTCCCCGGGGGGTACCAAAGCGAGCAGTACTTC